The rows below give T cell receptor beta chains drawn from one sample of a study of blood T cell repertoires in COVID-19. Sequencing was performed with immunoSEQ multiplex PCR; in TCRdb, only in-frame clones are kept and a portion is missing. The sample comprises under 80,000 clones, 80% to 90% of which are singletons, and approximately 15% rests with the top ten. What was sequenced was peripheral blood. The receptors were gathered from a man aged 65 to 79 with active or convalescent COVID-19. Both conserved end residues are trimmed from each CDR3. Clone sizes are given selectively: once, few, many, or a class where the clone is expanded.

>few|TRBJ2-7|TRBV7-9
ASSYGGGGYEQY
>NA|TRBJ2-2|TRBV4-1
ASSQHDRLNTGELF
>NA|TRBJ2-7|TRBV6-5
ASSYGGRGVYEQY
>NA|TRBJ2-7|TRBV27
ASRGTAYEQY
>NA|TRBJ1-2|TRBV5-6
ASSLMTGFGYGYT
>NA|TRBJ2-4|TRBV18
ASSLRGRDKNIQY
>NA|TRBJ2-1|TRBV14
ASSQDRLEEGDEQF
>NA|TRBJ1-3|TRBV9
ASSPGTDGNTIY
>NA|TRBJ1-2|TRBV7-3
ASSPGGGGPLYGYT
>NA|TRBJ1-5|TRBV7-2
ASSLDPGPEPQH
>few|TRBJ2-7|TRBV7-2
ASSNRALAYEQY
>NA|TRBJ2-7|TRBV6-4
ANSRLAGSYEQY
>NA|TRBJ2-1|TRBV5-5
ASSLDPQGEQF
>NA|TRBJ1-1|TRBV6-2/TRBV6-3
ASSNGQNTEAF
>NA|TRBJ1-5|TRBV25-1
ASSETGGNQPQH
>NA|TRBJ1-2|TRBV18
ASSPSDRGEGYT
>NA|TRBJ1-2|TRBV2
ASSRRGTGSGGYT
>NA|TRBJ2-7|TRBV18
ASSPRGAGTGAYEQY
>NA|TRBJ2-1|TRBV14
ASSPPAWQGHNEQF
>NA|TRBJ2-6|TRBV27
ASSPSGGANVLT
>NA|TRBJ2-4|TRBV29-1
SVEEGAGSNIQY
>NA|TRBJ1-5|TRBV5-3
ARSPPGQGGNSNQPQH
>NA|TRBJ2-5|TRBV7-6
ASSSPRYVAGGLETQY
>NA|TRBJ1-2|TRBV30
AWRRTGAGYGYT
>NA|TRBJ2-5|TRBV24-1
ATSDPRTSGRAGETQY
>NA|TRBJ1-1|TRBV5-1
ASSLVGGRGTEAF
>NA|TRBJ2-7|TRBV5-1
ASGGGGPYEQY
>NA|TRBJ2-1|TRBV7-9
ASSSPSGNEQF
>NA|TRBJ2-1|TRBV3-1/TRBV3-2
ASSLRQGPLV
>NA|TRBJ1-2|TRBV3-1/TRBV3-2
ASSQNRGPDGYT
>NA|TRBJ2-7|TRBV7-6
ASSSQAGYEQY
>NA|TRBJ2-3|TRBV19
ASSIEGKGTDTQY
>NA|TRBJ2-3|TRBV16
ASSPVGGWTDTQY
>NA|TRBJ2-1|TRBV9
ARQGIAGVEFVWNEQF
>NA|TRBJ2-2|TRBV18
ASSPLESGVAGELF
>NA|TRBJ2-1|TRBV3-1/TRBV3-2
ASSLGLQEAF
>NA|TRBJ1-1|TRBV5-5
ASSSQGGTEAF
>NA|TRBJ2-7|TRBV7-2
ASSQRQGYEQY
>few|TRBJ1-2|TRBV7-2
ASSSTGGLLNYGYT
>NA|TRBJ2-7|TRBV6-1
ASSEPGLAGNSYEQY
>NA|TRBJ2-5|TRBV6-2/TRBV6-3
ASSYFGAGRGSQY
>NA|TRBJ2-7|TRBV9
ASSVGQGAGEQY
>NA|TRBJ1-1|TRBV18
ASSPQDTAEAF
>once|TRBJ2-1|TRBV29-1
SVAEGAGSYNEQF
>NA|TRBJ1-5|TRBV19
ASSIRGQPQH
>NA|TRBJ2-7|TRBV3-1/TRBV3-2
ASTLIGTSGKSEQY
>NA|TRBJ1-2|TRBV20-1
SASSNFGRGRYGYT
>NA|TRBJ2-4|TRBV18
ASSRVTGGLKNIQY
>NA|TRBJ2-7|TRBV11-2
ASSLVGRGYSIHYEQY
>NA|TRBJ1-6|TRBV3-1/TRBV3-2
ASSQKKTGVDNSPLH
>NA|TRBJ1-1|TRBV3-1/TRBV3-2
ASSHQTGNTEAF
>few|TRBJ1-3|TRBV12-3/TRBV12-4
ASSFLEGNTIY
>NA|TRBJ2-2|TRBV6-6
ASSSQGSGNTGELF